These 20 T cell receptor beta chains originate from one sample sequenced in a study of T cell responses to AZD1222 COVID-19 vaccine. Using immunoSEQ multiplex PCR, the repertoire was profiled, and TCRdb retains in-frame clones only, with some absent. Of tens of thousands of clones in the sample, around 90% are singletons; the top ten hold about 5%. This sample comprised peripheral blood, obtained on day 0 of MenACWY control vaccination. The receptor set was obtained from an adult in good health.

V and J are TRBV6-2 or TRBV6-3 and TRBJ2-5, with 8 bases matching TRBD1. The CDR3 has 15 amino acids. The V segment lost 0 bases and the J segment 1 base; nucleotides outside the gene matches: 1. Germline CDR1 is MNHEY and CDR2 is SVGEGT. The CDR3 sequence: CASSYSGQAQETQYF. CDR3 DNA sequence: TGTGCCAGCAGTTACTCGGGACAGGCCCAAGAGACCCAGTACTTC.

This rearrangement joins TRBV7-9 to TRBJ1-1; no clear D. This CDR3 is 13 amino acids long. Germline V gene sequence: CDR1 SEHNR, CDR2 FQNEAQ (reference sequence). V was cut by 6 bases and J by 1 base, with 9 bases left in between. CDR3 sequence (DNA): TGTGCCAGCAGTTCAAGGTGGAACACTGAAGCTTTCTTT. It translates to CASSSRWNTEAFF.

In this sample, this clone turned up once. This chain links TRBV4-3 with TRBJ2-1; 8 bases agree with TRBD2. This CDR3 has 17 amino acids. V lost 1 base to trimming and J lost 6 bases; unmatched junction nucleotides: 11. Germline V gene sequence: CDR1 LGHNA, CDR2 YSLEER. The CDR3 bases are TGCGCCAGCAGCCAAGGCTTCCCGGGGGGGGCGGGCAATGAGCAGTTCTTC. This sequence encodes CASSQGFPGGAGNEQFF.

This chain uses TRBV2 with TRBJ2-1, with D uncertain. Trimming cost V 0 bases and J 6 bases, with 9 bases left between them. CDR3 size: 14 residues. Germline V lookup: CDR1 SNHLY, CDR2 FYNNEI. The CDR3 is CASSEAGWGNEQFF. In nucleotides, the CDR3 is TGTGCCAGCAGTGAAGCGGGGTGGGGCAATGAGCAGTTCTTC.

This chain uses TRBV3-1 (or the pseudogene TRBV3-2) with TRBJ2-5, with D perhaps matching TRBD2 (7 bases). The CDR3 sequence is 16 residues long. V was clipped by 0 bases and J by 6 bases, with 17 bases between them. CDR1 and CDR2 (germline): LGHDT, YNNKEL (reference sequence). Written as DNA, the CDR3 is TGTGCCAGCAGCCAAGATACGGGGGGCACCTTAAAGACCCAGTACTTC. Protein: CASSQDTGGTLKTQYF.

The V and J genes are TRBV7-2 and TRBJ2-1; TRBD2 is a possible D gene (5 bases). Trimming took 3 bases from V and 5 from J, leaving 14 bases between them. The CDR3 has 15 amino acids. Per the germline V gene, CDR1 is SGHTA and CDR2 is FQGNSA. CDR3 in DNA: TGTGCCAGCAGCTTTGAGGGTTCAACCCACAATGAGCAGTTCTTC. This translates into CASSFEGSTHNEQFF.

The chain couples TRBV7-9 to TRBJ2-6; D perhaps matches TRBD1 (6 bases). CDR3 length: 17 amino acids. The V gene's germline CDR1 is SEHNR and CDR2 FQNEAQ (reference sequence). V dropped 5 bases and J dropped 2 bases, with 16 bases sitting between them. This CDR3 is CASSPQRGGTGANVLTF. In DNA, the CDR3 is TGTGCCAGCAGCCCTCAAAGAGGGGGAACTGGGGCCAACGTCCTGACTTTC.

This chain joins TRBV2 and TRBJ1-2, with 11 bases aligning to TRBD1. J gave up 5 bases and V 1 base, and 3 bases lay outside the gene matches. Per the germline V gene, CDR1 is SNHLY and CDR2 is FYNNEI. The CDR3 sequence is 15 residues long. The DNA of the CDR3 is TGTGCCAGCAGTGAAGGGACAGGGGGCCGGTATGGCTACACCTTC. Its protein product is CASSEGTGGRYGYTF. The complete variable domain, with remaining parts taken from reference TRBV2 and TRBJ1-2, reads EPEVTQTPSHQVTQMGQEVILRCVPISNHLYFYWYRQILGQKVEFLVSFYNNEISEKSEIFDDQFSVERPDGSNFTLKIRSTKLEDSAMYFCASSEGTGGRYGYTFGSGTRLTVV.

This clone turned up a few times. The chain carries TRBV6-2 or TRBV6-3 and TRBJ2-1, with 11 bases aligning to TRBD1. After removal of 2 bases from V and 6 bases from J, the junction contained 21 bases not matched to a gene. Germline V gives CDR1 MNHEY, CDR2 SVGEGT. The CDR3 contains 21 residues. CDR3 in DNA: TGTGCCAGCAGTTACCCGTTGCCTCCGGGACAGGGGGTTCCCGGCCTCAATGAGCAGTTCTTC. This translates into CASSYPLPPGQGVPGLNEQFF.

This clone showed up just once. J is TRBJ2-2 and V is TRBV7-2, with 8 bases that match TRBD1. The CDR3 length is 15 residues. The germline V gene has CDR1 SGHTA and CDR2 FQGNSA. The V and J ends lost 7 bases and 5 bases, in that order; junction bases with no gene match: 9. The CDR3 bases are TGTGCCAGCATGTTTCAGGGGGCAGGGACCGGGGAGCTGTTTTTT. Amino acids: CASMFQGAGTGELFF.

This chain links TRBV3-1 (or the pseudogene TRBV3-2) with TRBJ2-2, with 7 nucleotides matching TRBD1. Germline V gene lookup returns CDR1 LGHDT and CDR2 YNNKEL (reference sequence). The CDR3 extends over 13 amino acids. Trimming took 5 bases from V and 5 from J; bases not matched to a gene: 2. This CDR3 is CASSSQGTGELFF. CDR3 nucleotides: TGTGCCAGCAGCTCACAGGGGACCGGGGAGCTGTTTTTT.

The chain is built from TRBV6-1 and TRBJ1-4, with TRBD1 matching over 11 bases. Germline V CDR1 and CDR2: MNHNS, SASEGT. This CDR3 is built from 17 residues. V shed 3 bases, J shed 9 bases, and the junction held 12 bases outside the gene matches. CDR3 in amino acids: CASSDRDRGVEAKKLFF. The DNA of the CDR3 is TGTGCCAGCAGTGACCGGGACAGGGGGGTCGAGGCGAAAAAACTGTTTTTT.

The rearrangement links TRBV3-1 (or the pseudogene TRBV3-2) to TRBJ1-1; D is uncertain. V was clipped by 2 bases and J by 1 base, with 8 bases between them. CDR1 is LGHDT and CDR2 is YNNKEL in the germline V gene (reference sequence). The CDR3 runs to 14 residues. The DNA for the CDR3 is TGTGCCAGCAGCCAAAGGGAGGGGAACACTGAAGCTTTCTTT. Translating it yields CASSQREGNTEAFF.

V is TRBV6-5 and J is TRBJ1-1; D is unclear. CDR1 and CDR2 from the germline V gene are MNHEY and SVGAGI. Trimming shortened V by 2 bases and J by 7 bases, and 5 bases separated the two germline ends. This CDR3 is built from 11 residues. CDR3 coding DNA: TGTGCCAGCAGTTACCTCAATGAAGCTTTCTTT. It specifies CASSYLNEAFF.

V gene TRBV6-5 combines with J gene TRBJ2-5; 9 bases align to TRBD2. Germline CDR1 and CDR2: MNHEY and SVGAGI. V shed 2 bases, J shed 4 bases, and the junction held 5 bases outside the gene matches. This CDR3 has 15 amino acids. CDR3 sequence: CASSYQRGEGETQYF. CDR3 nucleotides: TGTGCCAGCAGTTACCAGCGGGGGGAGGGAGAGACCCAGTACTTC.

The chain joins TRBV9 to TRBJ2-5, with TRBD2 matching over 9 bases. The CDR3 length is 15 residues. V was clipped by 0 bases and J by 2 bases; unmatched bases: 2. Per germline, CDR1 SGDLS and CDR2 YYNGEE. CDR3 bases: TGTGCCAGCAGCGTAGCAGCGGGGGGACAAGAGACCCAGTACTTC. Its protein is CASSVAAGGQETQYF.

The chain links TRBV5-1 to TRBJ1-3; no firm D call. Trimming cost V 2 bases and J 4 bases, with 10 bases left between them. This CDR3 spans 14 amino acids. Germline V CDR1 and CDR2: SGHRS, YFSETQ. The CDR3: CASSFSEVGNTIYF. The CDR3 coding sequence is TGCGCCAGCAGCTTTTCGGAGGTCGGAAACACCATATATTTT. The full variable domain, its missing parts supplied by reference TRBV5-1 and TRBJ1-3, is KAGVTQTPRYLIKTRGQQVTLSCSPISGHRSVSWYQQTPGQGLQFLFEYFSETQRNKGNFPGRFSGRQFSNSRSEMNVSTLELGDSALYLCASSFSEVGNTIYFGEGSWLTVV.

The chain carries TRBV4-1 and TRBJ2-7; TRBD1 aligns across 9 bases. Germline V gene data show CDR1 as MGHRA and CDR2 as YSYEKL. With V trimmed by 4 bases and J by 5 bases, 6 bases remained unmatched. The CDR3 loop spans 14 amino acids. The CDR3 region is CASSPHRGQNEQYF. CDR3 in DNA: TGCGCCAGCAGCCCACACAGGGGGCAGAACGAGCAGTACTTC.

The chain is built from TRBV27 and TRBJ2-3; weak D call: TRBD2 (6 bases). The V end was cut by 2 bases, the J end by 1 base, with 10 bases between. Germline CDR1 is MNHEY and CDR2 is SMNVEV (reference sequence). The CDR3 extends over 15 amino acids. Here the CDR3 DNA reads TGTGCCAGCAGTTTAAAGGGACTGGGCACAGATACGCAGTATTTT. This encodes CASSLKGLGTDTQYF.

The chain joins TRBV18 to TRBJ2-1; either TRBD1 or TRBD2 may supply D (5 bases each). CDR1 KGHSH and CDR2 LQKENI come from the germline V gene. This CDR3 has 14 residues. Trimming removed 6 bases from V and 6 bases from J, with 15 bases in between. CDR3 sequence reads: CASSPSGTGNEQFF. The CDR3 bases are TGTGCCAGCTCTCCTTCCGGGACCGGCAATGAGCAGTTCTTC.